The rows below give T cell receptor beta chains drawn from one sample of a study of vaccination effects on CD4 cells after COVID-19. Their recognized antigens are unknown. The protocol was immunoSEQ multiplex PCR, while the TCRdb copy is restricted to in-frame clones and leaves out a portion. The sample lists about 55,000 clones; 55% to 75% were seen once. The source material was CD4+ T cells from PBMCs cultured with SARS-CoV-2 spike peptides, sampled before COVID-19 vaccination. The source of these receptors is a human donor who received a COVID-19 vaccine. Both conserved end residues are trimmed from each CDR3. Each record gives: V gene, CDR3 length, J gene, CDR3 protein.

v_call: TRBV3-1/TRBV3-2
cdr3_length: 10
j_call: TRBJ1-1
cdr3_aa: ASSRQNTEAF

v_call: TRBV5-1
cdr3_length: 10
j_call: TRBJ2-1
cdr3_aa: ASRKEYNEQF

v_call: TRBV28
cdr3_length: 14
j_call: TRBJ1-5
cdr3_aa: ASSWKGGLGNQPQH

v_call: TRBV7-9
cdr3_length: 15
j_call: TRBJ2-2
cdr3_aa: ASTDYDGGLRTGELF

v_call: TRBV7-2
cdr3_length: 13
j_call: TRBJ2-2
cdr3_aa: ASSFLNRGPGELF

v_call: TRBV4-1
cdr3_length: 11
j_call: TRBJ1-5
cdr3_aa: ASSQDRNQPQH

v_call: TRBV27
cdr3_length: 10
j_call: TRBJ2-5
cdr3_aa: ASSRQGETQY

v_call: TRBV7-9
cdr3_length: 12
j_call: TRBJ2-2
cdr3_aa: ASSMTANTGELF

v_call: TRBV30
cdr3_length: 12
j_call: TRBJ1-5
cdr3_aa: AWSRQLGNQPQH

v_call: TRBV19
cdr3_length: 14
j_call: TRBJ1-2
cdr3_aa: ASTDTGDPSNYGYT

v_call: TRBV29-1
cdr3_length: 11
j_call: TRBJ1-1
cdr3_aa: SALGQLNTEAF

v_call: TRBV5-4
cdr3_length: 14
j_call: TRBJ1-1
cdr3_aa: ASSLAGAGPNTEAF

v_call: TRBV30
cdr3_length: 10
j_call: TRBJ1-1
cdr3_aa: AWIILNTEAF

v_call: TRBV19
cdr3_length: 15
j_call: TRBJ2-7
cdr3_aa: ASSIQTGQGVSYEQY

v_call: TRBV5-1
cdr3_length: 12
j_call: TRBJ2-7
cdr3_aa: ASSRGRVAYEQY

v_call: TRBV28
cdr3_length: 15
j_call: TRBJ1-1
cdr3_aa: ASSSLGTATMNTEAF

v_call: TRBV12-5
cdr3_length: 11
j_call: TRBJ2-2
cdr3_aa: ASGDRNTGELF

v_call: TRBV3-1/TRBV3-2
cdr3_length: 13
j_call: TRBJ1-1
cdr3_aa: ASSLNRKASTEAF

v_call: TRBV7-9
cdr3_length: 16
j_call: TRBJ1-2
cdr3_aa: ASSATRGQGDSNYGYT

v_call: TRBV5-6
cdr3_length: 13
j_call: TRBJ1-5
cdr3_aa: ASSLTTEADQPQH

v_call: TRBV27
cdr3_length: 12
j_call: TRBJ2-3
cdr3_aa: ASRKTGSTDTQY

v_call: TRBV6-5
cdr3_length: 13
j_call: TRBJ1-2
cdr3_aa: ASSYDRGTNYGYT

v_call: TRBV7-2
cdr3_length: 11
j_call: TRBJ2-5
cdr3_aa: ASSFRGAGTQY

v_call: TRBV18
cdr3_length: 13
j_call: TRBJ2-7
cdr3_aa: ASSPRGMSSYEQY

v_call: TRBV4-2
cdr3_length: 11
j_call: TRBJ1-5
cdr3_aa: ASSQDRGQPQH

v_call: TRBV28
cdr3_length: 11
j_call: TRBJ2-1
cdr3_aa: ASSIPMYNEQF

v_call: TRBV21-1
cdr3_length: 11
j_call: TRBJ2-2
cdr3_aa: ASSPPSTGELF

v_call: TRBV9
cdr3_length: 11
j_call: TRBJ2-3
cdr3_aa: ASSGSGEGTQY

v_call: TRBV10-3
cdr3_length: 10
j_call: TRBJ1-3
cdr3_aa: AISEDRNTIY

v_call: TRBV6-1
cdr3_length: 17
j_call: TRBJ2-3
cdr3_aa: ASSEGPGLAGIHTDTQY

v_call: TRBV10-3
cdr3_length: 10
j_call: TRBJ1-1
cdr3_aa: AISESNTEAF

v_call: TRBV5-1
cdr3_length: 13
j_call: TRBJ2-2
cdr3_aa: ASSTGLANTGELF

v_call: TRBV24-1
cdr3_length: 12
j_call: TRBJ1-5
cdr3_aa: ATRFTRGNQPQH

v_call: TRBV28
cdr3_length: 13
j_call: TRBJ2-1
cdr3_aa: ASSLAGAGVFEQF

v_call: TRBV27
cdr3_length: 13
j_call: TRBJ2-3
cdr3_aa: ASSPRGSIADTQY

v_call: TRBV20-1
cdr3_length: 12
j_call: TRBJ2-3
cdr3_aa: SATEAGGRNTQY

v_call: TRBV5-4
cdr3_length: 10
j_call: TRBJ1-3
cdr3_aa: ASSFRGNTIY

v_call: TRBV4-1
cdr3_length: 14
j_call: TRBJ1-3
cdr3_aa: ASSGSARSSGNTIY

v_call: TRBV5-1
cdr3_length: 14
j_call: TRBJ1-2
cdr3_aa: ASSLGGQAPARGYT

v_call: TRBV5-1
cdr3_length: 10
j_call: TRBJ1-2
cdr3_aa: ASSLGIYGYT

v_call: TRBV2
cdr3_length: 10
j_call: TRBJ2-3
cdr3_aa: ASSGLVDTQY

v_call: TRBV29-1
cdr3_length: 12
j_call: TRBJ1-1
cdr3_aa: STPGTGPNTEAF

v_call: TRBV28
cdr3_length: 13
j_call: TRBJ2-2
cdr3_aa: ASSPGQVRPGELF

v_call: TRBV25-1
cdr3_length: 10
j_call: TRBJ1-6
cdr3_aa: ASNEWDSPLH